This T cell receptor (beta chain) was documented in a study of T cells after yellow fever vaccination (dated by TCRdb to between 2019 and 2020). For context, the study as a whole: The SMART-Seq v4 Ultra Low Input RNA kit was used to prepare libraries from fractions with low cell numbers. To follow T-cell clones before and after both primary and booster YFV17D yellow fever vaccination, bulk TCR alpha and beta repertoires underwent longitudinal sequencing. Blood was collected at multiple timepoints before and after primary and secondary immunization, and bulk PBMC replicates and cell subsets were isolated. Two healthy male donors, one aged 18 to 29 and one aged 30 to 40 years, were included in the cohort. The full study reports these points: Computational filtering was needed because FACS-sorted repertoires could contain abundant contaminating clonotypes from the bulk population. The secondary T-cell response was weaker than the primary response but faster, peaking on day 5 instead of day 15. Because only a couple of donors were included in the study, the extent to which the findings can be generalized is limited. After the booster, most clones that had expanded after primary vaccination were detected again (over 95% of CD4 and around 88% of CD8), suggesting broad maintenance of memory. A small fraction of clonotypes showed up in both the CD4 and CD8 compartments, probably as a result of convergent recombination.

This clonotype was counted between two and nine times. Its cognate antigen has yet to be identified. No base qualities exist here, and no much larger clone lies one base off it. Sequenced on an Illumina NovaSeq 6000. TCR cDNA was synthesized by 5'RACE template switching, through which a universal primer site and unique molecular identifiers were introduced. Priming for cDNA synthesis came from both the TCR alpha and TCR beta constant segments. Library amplification used two PCR steps, and the second PCR step added sample barcodes and sequencing adapters. Sequencing of libraries was performed on Illumina HiSeq 2500 (2x100 bp) or NovaSeq (2x150 bp). In the paper's pipeline: MIGEC was used to demultiplex reads and collapse the reads into UMI consensus sequences, and MiXCR was used for V(D)J alignment. Vaccine-responding clonotypes were defined with edgeR using replicate PBMC samples, requiring FDR below 0.01 and a log2 fold change above 5 up to day 15. Bulk clonotypes were assigned CD4 or CD8 identity according to which sequenced CD4 or CD8 repertoire held them at higher abundance. The public reads were quality trimmed at Q25 with fastp and then assembled into clones with MiXCR by TCRdb, keeping productive beta chains. A single entry per CDR3 protein holds the most common genes and DNA from its merged rows. The V and J calls were determined by TCRdb, not by the authors. Recorded for this sample are 250,000 to 400,000 distinct CDR3 sequences; around 4.5% of them occurred a single time. The biggest ten clones account for approximately 19% of the sample.

There are 10 amino acids in the CDR3, from cysteine to phenylalanine inclusive. Just the 30-base CDR3 DNA is kept, in frame starting at base 1. The CDR1 and CDR2 encoded by the germline V gene (reference sequence) are DFQATT and SNEGSKA. V is reduced by 4 bases and J by 7 bases, leaving a spacing of 7 bases between them. What the treatment or condition label conveys for this sample: live attenuated yellow fever vaccine strain. At every blood-draw timepoint, two biological replicates of bulk PBMCs were collected. A standard Ficoll-Paque protocol was used to isolate PBMCs from peripheral blood. RNA was extracted with TriZol from bulk PBMCs, CD4 and CD8 fractions, and dextramer-positive and dextramer-negative fractions.

Here the chain combines TRBV20-1 and TRBJ2-5, with an unclear D gene assignment. This clonotype was obtained from a man between 18 and 29 years old who received the YFV17D yellow fever vaccine. The material was PBMCs, obtained 15 days after the yellow fever booster vaccination. The sequence in DNA is TGCAGTGCTACTAAGGCGACCCAGTACTTC. This sequence encodes CSATKATQYF.